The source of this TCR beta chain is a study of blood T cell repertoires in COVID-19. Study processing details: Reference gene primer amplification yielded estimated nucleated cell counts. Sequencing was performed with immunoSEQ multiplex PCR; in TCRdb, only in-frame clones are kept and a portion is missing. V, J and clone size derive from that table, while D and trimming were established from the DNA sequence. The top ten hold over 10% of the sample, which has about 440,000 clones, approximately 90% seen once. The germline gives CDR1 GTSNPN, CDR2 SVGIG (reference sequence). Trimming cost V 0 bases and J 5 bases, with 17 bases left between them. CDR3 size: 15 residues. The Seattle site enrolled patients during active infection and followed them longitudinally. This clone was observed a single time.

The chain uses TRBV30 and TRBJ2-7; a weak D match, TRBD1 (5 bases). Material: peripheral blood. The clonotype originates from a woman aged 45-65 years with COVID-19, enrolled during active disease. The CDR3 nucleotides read TGTGCCTGGAGTGTAGGGGCAGGGTTGGGTGACGAGCAGTACTTC. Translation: CAWSVGAGLGDEQYF.